These 10 T cell receptor beta chains were sequenced from one sample in a study of CXCR3-negative and CXCR3-positive naive CD8 T cells. TRB cDNA was prepared as libraries by UMI-labeled 5' RACE. TCRdb reprocessed the 5' RACE reads, keeping one entry per CDR3 protein, no DNA. The table for this sample gives about 40,000 distinct CDR3 sequences. The sample consisted of memory CD8+ T cells from blood. Receptors were obtained from a human donor in good health. Some clones in this sample may be carry-over from other donors' samples.

The gene calls are TRBV6-6 and TRBJ1-1; TCRdb reports TRBD1, a call that lacks DNA to check it against. Germline loops: CDR1 MNHNY, CDR2 SVGAGI (reference sequence). The CDR3 is 14 amino acids. The CDR3 sequence: CASSKAGLGTEAFF.

Measured by frequency, this clonotype is medium-sized. The CDR3 reads CSGEAGVSYNEQFF. This chain joins TRBV29-1 and TRBJ2-1; the TCRdb D gene call, TRBD1, has no DNA to confirm it. Germline CDR1 is SQVTM and CDR2 is ANQGSEA. This CDR3 is 14 amino acids long.

The chain recombines TRBV19 with TRBJ1-1; there is no DNA to check the TCRdb D call of TRBD1. The CDR3 extends over 13 amino acids. Germline values: CDR1 LNHDA, CDR2 SQIVND (reference sequence). CDR3 in amino acids: CASSISGYTEAFF.

J is TRBJ2-7 and V is TRBV27; the TRBD2 assignment by TCRdb is unverifiable without DNA. Germline V lookup: CDR1 MNHEY, CDR2 SMNVEV (reference sequence). This CDR3 is built from 15 residues. The CDR3 reads CASSFLTSGGYEQYF.

This chain joins TRBV7-9 and TRBJ2-1; lacking DNA, the TRBD1 call made by TCRdb goes unchecked. Germline V gene sequence: CDR1 SEHNR, CDR2 FQNEAQ (reference sequence). The CDR3 runs 15 residues. CDR3 amino acids: CASTLLGQGYVEQFF.

This chain uses TRBV12-3 or TRBV12-4 with TRBJ2-6; there is no DNA to check the TCRdb D call of TRBD1. The CDR3 has 16 amino acids. The CDR3 here is CASSADRHSGANVLTF.

This chain uses TRBV5-1 with TRBJ2-7; TCRdb's D gene call, TRBD1, goes unchecked for lack of DNA. The CDR3 is made up of 14 amino acids. Germline V lookup: CDR1 SGHRS, CDR2 YFSETQ. CDR3 protein: CASAQDRGAYEQYF.

This chain connects TRBV19 to TRBJ1-5. Germline V gene lookup returns CDR1 LNHDA and CDR2 SQIVND (reference sequence). The CDR3 consists of 13 residues. The CDR3 loop is CGSVNWGNQPQHF.

The chain recombines TRBV10-3 with TRBJ1-2. CDR1 is ENHRY, CDR2 SYGVKD, per germline. This CDR3 spans 13 amino acids. CDR3 sequence reads: CAISDVANYGYTF.

The rearrangement joins TRBV4-3 to TRBJ1-2. This CDR3 region has 16 residues. Germline V lookup: CDR1 LGHNA, CDR2 YSLEER. CDR3 residues: CASSQGQSDLANGYTF.